This T cell receptor beta chain was obtained from a study of regulatory T cells in long-lasting Graves disease. Study as a whole: In persistent Graves' disease, antithyroid drugs had been taken for over 5 years and TSH receptor antibodies stayed positive.

Arm-PCR with iRepertoire HTBI primers amplified the CDR3 regions for these TCR beta libraries. TCRdb re-derived calls from the multiplex PCR reads in MiXCR, one entry per CDR3 protein. The table lists about 420,000 distinct CDR3 sequences, around 22% of them singletons, with approximately 25% in the top ten. Broader study findings: Newly diagnosed Graves' patients had higher TCR diversity than persistent ones.

Points on this clonotype: The antigen is unknown.

The time point was: persistent/refractory GD, antithyroid drugs over 5 years with positive TRAb. Making the TCR library involved RNA that had been extracted from PBMCs. The guidelines of the American Thyroid Association were the basis for diagnosing Graves' disease. An endocrinology unit in Xi'an, China, supplied the patients. This CDR3 is 12 amino acids long. Germline V gene sequence: CDR1 DFQATT, CDR2 SNEGSKA (reference sequence). With V trimmed by 5 bases and J by 7 bases, 4 bases remained unmatched. This sample comprised peripheral blood mononuclear cells (PBMCs), obtained when the disease was refractory, from a patient treated with antithyroid drugs. This sequence joins TRBV20-1 and TRBJ1-5; TRBD1 agrees at 8 bases. The clonotype comes from a female donor with Graves disease. The CDR3 DNA follows: TGCAGTGCTTGGACAGGGCTGCAGCCCCAGCATTTT. Its protein product is CSAWTGLQPQHF.